The sequence of this T cell receptor beta chain was determined in a study of immune characterization of retroperitoneal liposarcoma (dated by TCRdb to between 2018 and 2021). The protocol used for the library was PCR. Sequencing instrument: NextSeq 500. TCRdb itself trimmed the public reads at Q25 with fastp, ran MiXCR and retained productive beta chains. Each CDR3 protein gets just one entry, which takes the most common genes and DNA from the rows behind it. This sample lists fewer than 11,000 distinct CDR3 sequences; around a quarter were detected once. Less than 10% of the sample goes to the ten largest clones. The CDR3 runs 15 amino acids, cysteine and phenylalanine included. Only the CDR3 DNA is retained, 45 bases long and in frame from the first base. V and J are truncated by 3 bases and 5 bases respectively, leaving an intervening sequence of 13 bases. To note about this clonotype: What this receptor recognizes is not known. Per-nucleotide qualities are absent, and no much larger clonotype sits a single base away.

This clonotype was sampled from a female donor with retroperitoneal liposarcoma. The sample comprised tumor tissue. The chain uses TRBV12-3 or TRBV12-4 and TRBJ2-2; there is no confident call for the D gene. The nucleotide sequence is given as TGTGCCAGCAGTTTGAGTAGCATGAGAACCGGGGAGCTGTTTTTT. It translates to CASSLSSMRTGELFF.